This TCR beta chain was recorded in a study of T cells expressing NK-cell markers. Germline CDR1 SGHNT, CDR2 YYREEE (reference sequence). This CDR3 is built from 16 residues. 5'RACE template switching with UMIs produced the TCR beta cDNA. Following a re-call of the 5' RACE reads, TCRdb has one entry per CDR3 protein and lacks DNA. Here the sample table reports roughly 430,000 distinct CDR3 sequences. The sample taken for sequencing was blood T cells: a sorted CD56 or NKG2C T cell subset, CD4+ or CD8+ T cells, or bulk PBMC T cells (not recorded which). The receptor was isolated from a woman between 18 and 75 years old in good health. This sequence joins TRBV5-4 and TRBJ2-5; TCRdb calls TRBD1, which cannot be checked without DNA. The CDR3: CASSAGGAYGEKTQYF. Looking up the rest from reference TRBV5-4 and TRBJ2-5 gives the full variable domain: ETGVTQSPTHLIKTRGQQVTLRCSSQSGHNTVSWYQQALGQGPQFIFQYYREEENGRGNFPPRFSGLQFPNYSSELNVNALELDDSALYLCASSAGGAYGEKTQYFGPGTRLLVL.